A selection of T cell receptor beta chains follows, all from one sample in a study of memory CD4+ T cells and cytomegalovirus serostatus. Only in-frame clones appear in the TCRdb table, and some are missing; sequencing was by immunoSEQ multiplex PCR. The sample lists some 66,000 clones; about three quarters were seen once. The sample consisted of memory CD4+ T cells from blood. The receptors stem from an adult in good health and CMV-seropositive. The CDR3 runs from the conserved cysteine through the conserved F or W. D genes are given only for firm matches. Clone sizes are given selectively: once, few, many, or a class where the clone is expanded.

v_gene,j_gene,abundance,d_gene,CDR3aa,CDR3nt
TRBV19,TRBJ1-1,once,TRBD1,CASRGQGVYTEAFF,TGTGCCAGTAGAGGACAGGGAGTGTACACTGAAGCTTTCTTT
TRBV19,TRBJ2-2,NA,TRBD2,CASSTASGRGGTGELFF,TGTGCCAGTAGTACCGCTAGCGGGAGAGGGGGCACCGGGGAGCTGTTTTTT
TRBV4-2,TRBJ2-1,NA,NA,CASSHPGGTSAEQFF,TGTGCCAGCAGCCACCCAGGCGGGACGAGTGCTGAGCAGTTCTTC
TRBV7-9,TRBJ2-5,NA,TRBD1,CASSSIGGTGRWETQYF,TGTGCCAGCAGCTCCATTGGGGGGACAGGGAGGTGGGAGACCCAGTACTTC
TRBV28,TRBJ2-7,NA,NA,CASSPMDSLGNEQYF,TGTGCCAGCAGTCCGATGGATTCCCTTGGGAACGAGCAGTACTTC
TRBV11-2,TRBJ2-5,NA,TRBD1,CASSLGGQGTETQYF,TGTGCCAGCAGCTTAGGAGGACAGGGGACAGAGACCCAGTACTTC
TRBV5-1,TRBJ1-1,few,NA,CASSLGGLRETEAFF,TGCGCCAGCAGCTTGGGGGGCTTACGGGAAACTGAAGCTTTCTTT
TRBV6-5,TRBJ1-1,once,NA,CASSYRAEAFF,TGTGCCAGCAGTTACAGGGCTGAAGCTTTCTTT
TRBV28,TRBJ1-1,NA,NA,CASSLSTLSMNTEAFF,TGTGCCAGCAGTTTATCCACTTTGAGCATGAACACTGAAGCTTTCTTT
TRBV28,TRBJ1-5,NA,NA,CASSLITWALSNQPQHF,TGTGCCAGCAGTCTGATTACATGGGCGCTGAGCAATCAGCCCCAGCATTTT
TRBV5-1,TRBJ2-7,NA,TRBD1,CASSLYRDRGMEQYF,TGCGCCAGCAGCTTATACCGGGACAGGGGGATGGAGCAGTACTTC
TRBV27,TRBJ2-7,NA,NA,CASSLTGSSYEQYF,TGTGCCAGCAGTTTAACAGGGAGCTCCTACGAGCAGTACTTC
TRBV10-2,TRBJ2-7,few,TRBD1,CASRQGQGASYEQYF,TGCGCCAGCAGACAAGGACAGGGGGCCTCCTACGAGCAGTACTTC
TRBV7-9,TRBJ1-2,few,TRBD1,CASSSQGGLYGYTF,TGTGCCAGCAGCTCACAGGGGGGGCTATATGGCTACACCTTC
TRBV23-1,TRBJ2-7,NA,NA,CASSHLKGHHEQYF,TGCGCCAGCAGTCATTTAAAGGGACACCACGAGCAGTACTTC
TRBV6-5,TRBJ2-5,NA,NA,CASSNLQETQYF,TGTGCCAGCAGTAACTTACAAGAGACCCAGTACTTC
TRBV6-1,TRBJ1-2,NA,TRBD1,CASSESDRVYGYTF,TGTGCCAGCAGTGAATCCGACAGGGTTTATGGCTACACCTTC
TRBV18,TRBJ2-7,NA,TRBD1,CASSPGQDYEQYF,TGTGCCAGCTCACCGGGACAGGACTACGAGCAGTACTTC
TRBV27,TRBJ2-4,NA,NA,CASSTGGAGNIQYF,TGTGCCAGCAGTACAGGGGGGGCCGGGAACATTCAGTACTTC
TRBV29-1,TRBJ2-7,NA,TRBD1,CSVLTGGEDYEQYF,TGCAGCGTCCTGACAGGGGGTGAAGACTACGAGCAGTACTTC
TRBV30,TRBJ1-4,NA,NA,CAWSVLLDEKLFF,TGTGCCTGGAGTGTATTACTTGATGAAAAACTGTTTTTT
TRBV7-7,TRBJ1-1,NA,NA,CASSLRENTEAFF,TGTGCTAGCAGCTTACGGGAGAACACTGAAGCTTTCTTT
TRBV4-2,TRBJ2-5,NA,TRBD2,CASSQGTSGGQETQYF,TGTGCCAGCAGCCAAGGGACTAGCGGGGGACAAGAGACCCAGTACTTC
TRBV5-1,TRBJ2-2,once,NA,CASSLILTGANTGELFF,TGCGCCAGCAGCTTGATCTTGACAGGCGCGAACACCGGGGAGCTGTTTTTT
TRBV4-2,TRBJ1-1,few,NA,CASSQEFRGDTEAFF,TGTGCCAGCAGCCAAGAATTTCGGGGGGACACTGAAGCTTTCTTT
TRBV10-3,TRBJ2-3,once,TRBD1,CAITPKGQGGTDTQYF,TGTGCCATCACTCCTAAGGGACAGGGAGGCACAGATACGCAGTATTTT
TRBV11-1,TRBJ2-5,NA,TRBD1,CASSFGTAETQYF,TGTGCCAGCAGCTTCGGGACAGCTGAGACCCAGTACTTC
TRBV7-2,TRBJ2-5,NA,TRBD1,CASSLAALNLGQDGTQYF,TGTGCCAGCAGCTTAGCGGCCTTAAACCTCGGACAGGATGGGACCCAGTACTTC
TRBV5-4,TRBJ2-1,NA,TRBD2,CASSLRGVNEQFF,TGTGCCAGCAGCTTGCGGGGGGTCAATGAGCAGTTCTTC
TRBV28,TRBJ1-1,NA,NA,CASRYRGQVVTEAFF,TGTGCCAGCAGATACCGAGGGCAGGTGGTCACTGAAGCTTTCTTT
TRBV5-4,TRBJ2-2,once,TRBD2,CASSFGGGGRAKTGELFF,TGTGCCAGCAGCTTTGGGGGCGGCGGGAGGGCCAAAACCGGGGAGCTGTTTTTT
TRBV27,TRBJ1-5,NA,TRBD1,CASSRLQGADNQPQHF,TGTGCCAGCAGTCGACTACAGGGGGCTGATAATCAGCCCCAGCATTTT
TRBV28,TRBJ1-5,few,TRBD1,CATLIGSRGLSNQPQHF,TGTGCCACCCTGATTGGGTCCAGGGGGCTTAGCAATCAGCCCCAGCATTTT